This T cell receptor beta chain was captured by sequencing in a study of shared clonotypes between healthy human individuals. Libraries were prepared by immunoSEQ multiplex PCR; TCRdb keeps only in-frame clonotypes and omits some of them. The sample holds 90,000 to 120,000 clones, about 63% seen once. The CDR3 is made up of 13 amino acids. The V gene's germline CDR1 is SGHVS and CDR2 FQNEAQ. V was trimmed by 3 bases and J by 5 bases, leaving 10 bases between them. This receptor was obtained from a woman aged 30 to 39 in good health. The J gene is TRBJ1-1, the V gene TRBV7-8; D is unclear. Sequenced: memory CD8+ T cells sorted from blood. Subset described: CD45RO+ cells pooled with CCR7-negative TemRA cells. The chain's CDR3 is CASSLGSTTEAFF. The CDR3 bases are TGTGCCAGCAGCTTGGGAAGCACAACTGAAGCTTTCTTT.